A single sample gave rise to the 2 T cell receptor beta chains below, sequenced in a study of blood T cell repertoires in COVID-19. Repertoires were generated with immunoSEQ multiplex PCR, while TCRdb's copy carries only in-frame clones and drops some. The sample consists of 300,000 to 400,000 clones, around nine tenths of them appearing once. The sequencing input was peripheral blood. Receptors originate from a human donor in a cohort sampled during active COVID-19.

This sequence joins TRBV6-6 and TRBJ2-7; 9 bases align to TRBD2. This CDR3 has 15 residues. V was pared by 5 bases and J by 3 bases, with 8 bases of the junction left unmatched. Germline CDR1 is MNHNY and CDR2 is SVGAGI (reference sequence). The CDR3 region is CASSRPSGANYEQYF. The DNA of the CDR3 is TGTGCCAGCAGTCGACCTAGCGGGGCGAACTACGAGCAGTACTTC.

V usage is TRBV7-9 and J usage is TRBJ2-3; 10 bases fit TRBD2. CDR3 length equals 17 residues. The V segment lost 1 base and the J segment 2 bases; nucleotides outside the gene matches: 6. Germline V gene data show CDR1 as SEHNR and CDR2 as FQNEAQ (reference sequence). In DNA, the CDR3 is TGTGCCAGCAGCTTAGGGAGGACTAGCGGCCTCACAGATACGCAGTATTTT. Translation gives CASSLGRTSGLTDTQYF.